Listed below are T cell receptor beta chains from one sample, sequenced in a study of CD8 T cells in Susac syndrome. Via MiXCR, TCRdb re-called the immunoSEQ multiplex PCR reads, giving one row per CDR3 protein. Of 250,000 to 300,000 distinct CDR3 sequences in the sample, 89% were seen once. Source material: CD8+ T cells from PBMCs. These TCRs come from a human donor with multiple sclerosis. The CDR3 runs from the conserved cysteine through the conserved F or W. The D gene is left open where the match is weak. Expanded clones are given a class, and other clones once, few, many or no size at all.

NA,TRBJ2-7,TRBV27,TRBD2,CASSFLAGHYEQYF,TGTGCCAGCAGTTTCCTAGCGGGGCACTACGAGCAGTACTTC
many,TRBJ2-7,TRBV5-8,NA,CASSHPRGGGRYEQYF,TGCGCCAGCAGCCACCCCCGGGGAGGGGGCCGCTACGAGCAGTACTTC
NA,TRBJ2-1,TRBV29-1,TRBD2,CSVGGSYQFF,TGCAGCGTTGGCGGGAGCTACCAGTTCTTC
NA,TRBJ2-5,TRBV7-8,TRBD2,CASSGRGIELAGYQETQYF,TGTGCCAGCAGCGGGAGGGGAATTGAGCTAGCGGGATACCAAGAGACCCAGTACTTC
NA,TRBJ1-1,TRBV5-1,NA,CASSLGVGNTEVFF,TGCGCCAGCAGCTTGGGGGTGGGGAACACTGAAGTTTTCTTT
NA,TRBJ2-5,TRBV20-1,NA,CSARDLVETQYF,TGCAGTGCTAGAGATCTAGTAGAGACCCAGTACTTC
NA,TRBJ1-3,TRBV4-3,NA,CASSQDRATLGGNTIYF,TGCGCCAGCAGCCAAGATCGCGCGACCCTGGGGGGAAACACCATATATTTT
NA,TRBJ2-5,TRBV9,TRBD2,CASSVGAGAFETQYF,TGTGCCAGCAGCGTAGGGGCGGGAGCATTTGAGACCCAGTACTTC
NA,TRBJ1-2,TRBV18,NA,CASSPVPTVKRLYGYTF,TGTGCCAGCTCACCCGTGCCCACAGTGAAAAGACTCTATGGCTACACCTTC
few,TRBJ1-5,TRBV5-5,TRBD1,CASSVPPGQINQPQHF,TGTGCCAGCAGCGTACCACCGGGACAGATAAATCAGCCCCAGCATTTT
few,TRBJ2-7,TRBV4-1,NA,CASSQGFQGHEQYF,TGCGCCAGCAGCCAAGGCTTTCAGGGCCACGAGCAGTACTTC
NA,TRBJ1-1,TRBV19,NA,CASSTPGDQAFF,TGTGCCAGTAGTACCCCAGGGGATCAAGCTTTCTTT
NA,TRBJ1-1,TRBV29-1,TRBD1,CSDLGQGGTEAFF,TGCAGCGACCTCGGACAGGGTGGCACTGAAGCTTTCTTT
NA,TRBJ2-1,TRBV30,NA,CAWRDGAGPWFGQFF,TGTGCCTGGAGAGACGGCGCGGGGCCATGGTTCGGGCAGTTCTTC
NA,TRBJ2-5,TRBV28,NA,CASSFLPSRDLPTQYF,TGTGCCAGCAGTTTCCTCCCCTCCCGGGACCTACCGACCCAGTACTTC
NA,TRBJ2-3,TRBV12-3/TRBV12-4,NA,CASSFLSYTSTDTQYF,TGTGCCAGCAGTTTCCTCAGCTATACTAGCACAGATACGCAGTATTTT
NA,TRBJ2-7,TRBV29-1,NA,CSALDSMGEQYF,TGCAGCGCCCTGGACAGCATGGGGGAGCAGTACTTC
NA,TRBJ2-7,TRBV7-9,NA,CASSLVMTGDWGPYEQYF,TGTGCCAGCAGCTTAGTTATGACAGGTGATTGGGGGCCCTACGAGCAGTACTTC
NA,TRBJ2-1,TRBV20-1,NA,CSARDPLGAESYNEQFF,TGCAGTGCTAGAGACCCTCTAGGAGCGGAGTCTTACAATGAGCAGTTCTTC
NA,TRBJ1-6,TRBV3-1,NA,CASSQDRLTGYNSPLHF,TGTGCCAGCAGCCAAGACAGGTTGACGGGCTATAATTCACCCCTCCACTTT
NA,TRBJ2-2,TRBV6-2/TRBV6-3,NA,CASSPTDPFTGELFF,TGTGCCAGCAGTCCCACGGACCCATTCACCGGGGAGCTGTTTTTT
once,TRBJ2-1,TRBV7-6,NA,CASSPPGRLNEQFF,TGTGCCAGCAGCCCCCCGGGGAGGCTCAATGAGCAGTTCTTC
NA,TRBJ2-7,TRBV6-5,TRBD1,CASSYSRTGGSYEQYF,TGTGCCAGCAGTTACTCGAGGACAGGGGGCTCCTACGAGCAGTACTTC
NA,TRBJ2-3,TRBV6-5,NA,CASRPLASTDTQYF,TGTGCCAGCAGGCCCCTAGCCAGCACAGATACGCAGTATTTT
NA,TRBJ2-2,TRBV7-8,NA,CASSPTEQGWTGELFF,TGTGCCAGCAGCCCGACCGAACAGGGCTGGACCGGGGAGCTGTTTTTT
NA,TRBJ1-5,TRBV20-1,TRBD1,CSARSGQSNQPQHF,TGCAGTGCTAGATCGGGACAGAGCAATCAGCCCCAGCATTTT
NA,TRBJ2-1,TRBV4-1,NA,CASSQDLVWGAEQFF,TGCGCCAGCAGCCAAGATCTGGTCTGGGGGGCTGAGCAGTTCTTC
once,TRBJ2-5,TRBV18,NA,CASSPDETGETQYF,TGTGCCAGCTCACCTGATGAGACGGGAGAGACCCAGTACTTC
NA,TRBJ1-2,TRBV9,TRBD1,CASSVGGQAGYTF,TGTGCCAGCAGCGTAGGAGGACAGGCTGGCTACACCTTC
NA,TRBJ2-3,TRBV20-1,NA,CSARAPSFTDTQYF,TGCAGTGCTAGAGCCCCTTCTTTCACAGATACGCAGTATTTT
NA,TRBJ2-3,TRBV5-1,NA,CASWAESTDTQYF,TGCGCCAGTTGGGCGGAGAGCACAGATACGCAGTATTTT
NA,TRBJ2-2,TRBV28,TRBD2,CASRLAGLNTGELFF,TGTGCCAGCCGACTAGCGGGCCTGAACACCGGGGAGCTGTTTTTT
NA,TRBJ2-3,TRBV2,TRBD2,CASSGTSPTDTQYF,TGTGCCAGCAGCGGGACTAGCCCCACAGATACGCAGTATTTT
NA,TRBJ1-4,TRBV7-9,NA,CASSLVDHLEKLFF,TGTGCCAGCAGCTTAGTCGATCACTTAGAAAAACTGTTTTTT
NA,TRBJ2-7,TRBV2,TRBD2,CASSEFSSGGYEQYF,TGTGCCAGCAGTGAATTTTCTAGCGGAGGCTACGAGCAGTACTTC
NA,TRBJ2-1,TRBV27,TRBD2,CASRGRLAEPNEQFF,TGTGCCAGCAGAGGGAGACTAGCAGAACCCAATGAGCAGTTCTTC
NA,TRBJ1-1,TRBV12-3/TRBV12-4,NA,CASSFSYRDTEAFF,TGTGCCAGCAGTTTCTCTTACAGGGATACTGAAGCTTTCTTT
NA,TRBJ1-2,TRBV23-1,NA,CASSPSPTGSSGYTF,TGCGCCAGCAGTCCCTCCCCGACAGGATCCTCTGGCTACACCTTC
NA,TRBJ2-1,TRBV4-3,NA,CASSQDRAGWYNEQFF,TGCGCCAGCAGCCAAGATAGGGCGGGATGGTACAATGAGCAGTTCTTC
NA,TRBJ2-3,TRBV9,TRBD2,CASSVESTGGPTDTQYF,TGTGCCAGCAGCGTAGAGTCAACGGGGGGGCCCACAGATACGCAGTATTTT
NA,TRBJ1-3,TRBV6-5,NA,CASSYTLGNTIYF,TGTGCCAGCAGTTACACCCTTGGAAACACCATATATTTT
NA,TRBJ1-3,TRBV3-1,NA,CASSQEQYSGNTIYF,TGTGCCAGCAGCCAGGAACAGTACTCTGGAAACACCATATATTTT